These T cell receptor beta chains were read from a single sample in a study of T cell responses to AZD1222 COVID-19 vaccine. Repertoires were generated with immunoSEQ multiplex PCR, while TCRdb's copy carries only in-frame clones and drops some. The repertoire consists of 90,000 to 100,000 clones, with approximately 91% occurring once and the leading ten covering roughly 3.5%. Here the sequenced sample was peripheral blood, taken on day 0 of AZD1222 vaccination. These receptors were collected from an adult in good health. Both conserved end residues are part of each CDR3. A D gene is named only where the DNA matches it firmly. Clone sizes are given selectively: once, few, many, or a class where the clone is expanded.

J gene,clone size,V gene,D gene,CDR3 protein,CDR3 DNA
TRBJ2-7,once,TRBV7-9,NA,CASSLQGSSYEQYF,TGTGCCAGCAGCTTACAGGGATCCTCCTACGAGCAGTACTTC
TRBJ1-6,NA,TRBV5-5,NA,CASSLFRGHNSPLHF,TGTGCCAGCAGCTTGTTCAGGGGACATAATTCACCCCTCCACTTT
TRBJ1-3,NA,TRBV19,NA,CASSHYWKAMDTIYF,TGTGCCAGTAGCCACTACTGGAAAGCCATGGACACCATATATTTT
TRBJ1-2,NA,TRBV5-1,NA,CASSLFGAGYGYTF,TGCGCCAGCAGCTTGTTCGGGGCAGGCTATGGCTACACCTTC
TRBJ1-1,NA,TRBV11-3,NA,CASSPYEAFF,TGTGCCAGCAGCCCCTATGAAGCTTTCTTT
TRBJ1-2,NA,TRBV21-1,NA,CASPSRGKIYGYTF,TGTGCCAGCCCCTCTAGAGGGAAAATCTATGGCTACACCTTC
TRBJ2-5,NA,TRBV4-1,NA,CASSQGVGTLTQYF,TGCGCCAGCAGCCAAGGAGTTGGCACACTGACCCAGTACTTC
TRBJ2-5,NA,TRBV3-1/TRBV3-2,NA,CASSHARETQYF,TGTGCCAGCAGCCACGCCCGGGAGACCCAGTACTTC
TRBJ1-2,few,TRBV5-6,NA,CASSWGLGGLSYGYTF,TGTGCCAGCAGCTGGGGATTAGGCGGGTTAAGCTATGGCTACACCTTC
TRBJ2-2,NA,TRBV7-8,TRBD1,CASSPGQARELFF,TGTGCCAGCAGCCCAGGACAGGCCCGGGAGCTGTTTTTT
TRBJ2-6,NA,TRBV7-9,TRBD1,CASSLSWGQGHSGANVLTF,TGTGCCAGCAGCTTATCCTGGGGACAGGGGCACTCTGGGGCCAACGTCCTGACTTTC
TRBJ1-2,NA,TRBV7-9,NA,CASSLRGGEANYGYTF,TGTGCCAGCAGCTTGCGCGGCGGGGAAGCTAACTATGGCTACACCTTC
TRBJ1-1,NA,TRBV12-3/TRBV12-4,NA,CASSLGELRAFF,TGTGCCAGCAGTTTAGGGGAGCTGAGAGCTTTCTTT
TRBJ1-4,NA,TRBV7-9,NA,CASSSGARREKLFF,TGTGCCAGCAGCTCGGGCGCGAGACGCGAAAAACTGTTTTTT
TRBJ2-7,NA,TRBV10-3,NA,CAISESLDSSYEQYF,TGTGCCATCAGTGAGTCGCTGGACTCCTCCTACGAGCAGTACTTC
TRBJ1-6,NA,TRBV28,NA,CASSPSWGLGSYNSPLHF,TGTGCCAGCAGTCCCAGCTGGGGGCTGGGCTCCTATAATTCACCCCTCCACTTT
TRBJ1-3,NA,TRBV6-7,TRBD1,CASRRAGTGSLSSGNTIYF,TGTGCCAGCAGGCGTGCCGGGACAGGCTCGCTGAGCTCTGGAAACACCATATATTTT
TRBJ2-3,once,TRBV7-3,NA,CASSLSGFVQDTQYF,TGTGCCAGCAGCTTAAGTGGGTTTGTCCAGGATACGCAGTATTTT
TRBJ1-1,NA,TRBV5-1,NA,CASSLGTGAVTEAFF,TGCGCCAGCAGCTTGGGAACGGGGGCGGTCACTGAAGCTTTCTTT
TRBJ1-6,few,TRBV4-3,NA,CASSPVESSYNSPLHF,TGCGCCAGCAGCCCCGTGGAGAGCTCCTATAATTCACCCCTCCACTTT
TRBJ1-2,NA,TRBV6-5,TRBD1,CASSYDRGGYTF,TGTGCCAGCAGTTACGACAGGGGTGGCTACACCTTC
TRBJ2-7,NA,TRBV18,NA,CASSTTGGLGEQYF,TGTGCCAGCTCAACCACGGGGGGCCTCGGCGAGCAGTACTTC
TRBJ1-3,NA,TRBV9,NA,CASSPHGNTIYF,TGTGCCAGCAGCCCACACGGGAACACCATATATTTT
TRBJ2-7,NA,TRBV2,TRBD1,CASRDRGYEQYF,TGTGCCAGCCGGGACAGGGGGTACGAGCAGTACTTC
TRBJ1-6,NA,TRBV7-2,TRBD1,CASSAIVTGTNSPLHF,TGTGCCAGCAGTGCTATCGTGACAGGGACAAATTCACCCCTCCACTTT
TRBJ1-2,NA,TRBV3-1/TRBV3-2,NA,CASSKRIQGTYGYTF,TGTGCCAGCAGCAAACGTATCCAGGGGACCTATGGCTACACCTTC
TRBJ2-7,NA,TRBV19,NA,CASSISGFSYEQYF,TGTGCCAGTAGTATATCGGGATTTTCCTACGAGCAGTACTTC
TRBJ1-6,NA,TRBV28,NA,CASSLLAALGPLHF,TGTGCCAGCAGTTTATTAGCGGCCTTAGGCCCCCTCCACTTT
TRBJ2-3,NA,TRBV11-2,NA,CASTFGASTDTQYF,TGTGCCAGCACCTTTGGGGCGAGCACAGATACGCAGTATTTT
TRBJ1-6,NA,TRBV5-1,NA,CASSLTGQNSPLHF,TGCGCCAGCAGCTTGACAGGCCAAAATTCACCCCTCCACTTT
TRBJ2-3,NA,TRBV20-1,NA,CSASRLYTDTQYF,TGCAGTGCCAGTCGACTATACACAGATACGCAGTATTTT
TRBJ1-3,NA,TRBV5-4,NA,CASSNPDSGNTIYF,TGTGCCAGCAGCAACCCGGACAGTGGAAACACCATATATTTT
TRBJ2-3,NA,TRBV19,NA,CASKSREITDTQYF,TGTGCCAGTAAAAGTAGGGAGATCACAGATACGCAGTATTTT
TRBJ1-5,NA,TRBV27,NA,CASSPGLSNQPQHF,TGTGCCAGCAGCCCGGGACTTAGCAATCAGCCCCAGCATTTT
TRBJ2-7,NA,TRBV3-1/TRBV3-2,NA,CASKWDRSYEQYF,TGTGCCAGCAAATGGGACCGATCCTACGAGCAGTACTTC
TRBJ1-4,NA,TRBV30,NA,CAWDQEGVTNEKLFF,TGTGCCTGGGACCAGGAGGGAGTAACTAATGAAAAACTGTTTTTT
TRBJ1-6,NA,TRBV11-2,NA,CASSINRELNSPLHF,TGTGCCAGCAGCATCAACAGGGAATTGAATTCACCCCTCCACTTT
TRBJ1-2,NA,TRBV21-1,NA,CASSPTKRLPPYGYTF,TGTGCCAGCAGCCCCACAAAACGTCTGCCCCCCTATGGCTACACCTTC
TRBJ1-2,NA,TRBV27,NA,CASSLRGGGYTF,TGTGCCAGCAGTTTAAGGGGAGGAGGCTACACCTTC
TRBJ2-2,NA,TRBV6-2/TRBV6-3,TRBD2,CASSTGLAGITGELFF,TGTGCCAGCAGCACAGGACTAGCGGGGATCACCGGGGAGCTGTTTTTT
TRBJ1-3,NA,TRBV3-1/TRBV3-2,NA,CASSQGVLHSGNTIYF,TGTGCCAGCAGCCAAGGTGTTCTCCACTCTGGAAACACCATATATTTT
TRBJ1-1,NA,TRBV7-3,NA,CASSLTGKQGAFF,TGTGCCAGCAGCTTAACCGGGAAGCAGGGGGCTTTCTTT
TRBJ1-3,NA,TRBV9,NA,CASSRGASGNTIYF,TGTGCCAGCAGCCGAGGGGCTTCTGGAAACACCATATATTTT
TRBJ2-1,NA,TRBV6-6,TRBD2,CASSTTGTSGYNEQFF,TGTGCCAGCAGTACAACCGGGACTAGCGGCTACAATGAGCAGTTCTTC
TRBJ2-2,NA,TRBV6-2/TRBV6-3,NA,CASSYRQANTGELFF,TGTGCCAGCAGTTACCGACAGGCTAACACCGGGGAGCTGTTTTTT
TRBJ1-4,NA,TRBV6-2/TRBV6-3,TRBD1,CASSYQAGQGARRNEKLFF,TGTGCCAGCAGTTACCAGGCGGGACAGGGGGCAAGGCGGAATGAAAAACTGTTTTTT
TRBJ2-1,NA,TRBV10-3,NA,CAISQGYEQFF,TGTGCCATCAGTCAGGGGTATGAGCAGTTCTTC
TRBJ2-4,NA,TRBV4-1,TRBD1,CASRGTGLVKNIQYF,TGCGCCAGCAGGGGGACAGGGTTGGTCAAAAACATTCAGTACTTC
TRBJ2-5,few,TRBV12-3/TRBV12-4,NA,CASSLVHQETQYF,TGTGCCAGCAGTTTGGTCCATCAAGAGACCCAGTACTTC
TRBJ2-2,NA,TRBV19,NA,CASSMSGAGTGELFF,TGTGCCAGTAGTATGTCGGGGGCTGGGACCGGGGAGCTGTTTTTT
TRBJ1-1,NA,TRBV3-1/TRBV3-2,NA,CASSHQGFGAFF,TGTGCCAGCAGCCACCAGGGCTTCGGGGCTTTCTTT
TRBJ2-7,NA,TRBV11-2,TRBD1,CASSFGQTGPRYF,TGTGCCAGCAGCTTTGGACAGACAGGGCCCAGGTACTTC
TRBJ2-7,NA,TRBV5-6,NA,CASSLVGTGSYEQYF,TGTGCCAGCAGCTTGGTAGGGACGGGAAGTTACGAGCAGTACTTC
TRBJ1-1,NA,TRBV2,TRBD1,CASRRDSLFTEAFF,TGTGCCAGCAGGCGGGACAGCCTTTTCACTGAAGCTTTCTTT
TRBJ2-1,NA,TRBV10-1,TRBD2,CASSDPTSSNNEQFF,TGCGCCAGCAGTGACCCGACTAGCTCCAACAATGAGCAGTTCTTC
TRBJ1-1,NA,TRBV2,NA,CASRPGPGTFF,TGTGCCAGCAGGCCGGGACCTGGGACTTTCTTT